This T cell receptor (beta chain) was profiled in a study of cytomegalovirus exposure and HLA in healthy donors (dated by TCRdb to about 2017). Concerning the study at large: The roughly 670 repertoires of the first cohort and the roughly 110 validation repertoires were produced on the same platform, according to a later analysis. The aim of the study was to test whether cataloging public T cell receptors could identify signatures of past pathogen exposure. Along with the approximately 620-subject first cohort, a separate validation cohort of over 90 different subjects was used. High-throughput TCR immunosequencing, statistical association of individual TCRs with disease status, and machine learning were combined to predict cytomegalovirus infection status. The full study reports these points: It was suggested by the authors that the approach could potentially be generalized to other disease states and immunological phenotypes. A few of the identified cytomegalovirus-associated TCR beta chains were confirmed in vitro to be specific for cytomegalovirus antigens. Across donors, most TCR sequences were observed very rarely, whereas some public TCRs were present in many individuals. The study listed around 160 TCR beta chains as associated with cytomegalovirus. Subsequent analysis determined that TCRs grouped into clusters in the first cohort also showed a tendency toward co-occurrence across the 120 or so validation repertoires, and approximately 94% of cluster scores exceeded 0. Cytomegalovirus status was reported to be diagnosed by the classifier with high specificity and sensitivity in both the original and validation cohorts. All 120 or so repertoires were used to score co-occurrence in the validation cohort in a later analysis, because that analysis had no HLA typing for the cohort.

There are 15 amino acids in the CDR3, from cysteine to phenylalanine inclusive. CDR3 DNA only is kept here, 45 bases in frame from base 1. V is reduced by 10 bases and J by 1 base, leaving a spacing of 19 bases between them. Looking up the germline V gene yields CDR1 SGHVS and CDR2 FQNEAQ. The donors belonged to the validation cohort of about 120 subjects, which was separate from the roughly 680-subject first cohort. The library came from the immunoSEQ multiplex PCR assay. In the paper's pipeline: A statistical classification framework was built to diagnose cytomegalovirus status from the catalog of TCR beta chain sequences. TCRdb took over this immuneACCESS table, retaining in-frame rearrangements with V and J assigned. Such tables are incomplete; in checked studies, under half of the missing clones stem from an unresolved V gene, and the remainder is unexplained. D and trimming come from the DNA, and the V and J calls and clone size come from that table. Present in this sample are more than 95,000 clones, around 94% of which were seen just once. Less than 1.5% of the sample lies in the top ten.

In the case of this clone: What antigen it recognizes has not been identified. One base away there is no much larger clone; base qualities are not given.

The sequence links TRBV7-8 to TRBJ2-5; a tentative D call is TRBD1 (6 bases match). The sequence was collected from a woman younger than 30 in good health and CMV-seronegative. Sequencing used PBMCs. The bases are TGTGCCACCGGCAAGTATCTGACAGGCCAAGAGACCCAGTACTTC. Its protein product is CATGKYLTGQETQYF.